This T cell receptor beta chain was obtained from a study of T cell responses to AZD1222 COVID-19 vaccine. Whole-study findings and limits: Reportedly, close to half of spike-specific TCRs are directed against unmutated variant regions. In all cases, repertoires were sampled only after the peak T cell response. Spike was spanned by vaccine-associated CD4 TCRs, with dominance at 160-218 and 743-854. Seropositive AZD1222 recipients at baseline numbered only five to seven.

Concerning this clone itself: Its specificity is not known.

CDR3 length equals 18 residues. The ends were cut back, 2 bases at V and 0 bases at J, with 17 bases in the middle. In germline, CDR1 is MNHEY, CDR2 SVGEGT. TCRdb keeps only in-frame clones here, not all; method: immunoSEQ multiplex PCR. The table includes tens of thousands of clones, roughly 90% detected once. The sequenced sample was peripheral blood, obtained on day 0 of AZD1222 vaccination. The chain carries TRBV6-2 or TRBV6-3 and TRBJ2-1; possibly TRBD2 for D (6 bases). The clonotype comes from an adult in good health. Here the CDR3 reads CASSYKSGRSSSYNEQFF. The CDR3, as DNA: TGTGCCAGCAGTTACAAGAGCGGGCGTTCAAGCTCCTACAATGAGCAGTTCTTC.